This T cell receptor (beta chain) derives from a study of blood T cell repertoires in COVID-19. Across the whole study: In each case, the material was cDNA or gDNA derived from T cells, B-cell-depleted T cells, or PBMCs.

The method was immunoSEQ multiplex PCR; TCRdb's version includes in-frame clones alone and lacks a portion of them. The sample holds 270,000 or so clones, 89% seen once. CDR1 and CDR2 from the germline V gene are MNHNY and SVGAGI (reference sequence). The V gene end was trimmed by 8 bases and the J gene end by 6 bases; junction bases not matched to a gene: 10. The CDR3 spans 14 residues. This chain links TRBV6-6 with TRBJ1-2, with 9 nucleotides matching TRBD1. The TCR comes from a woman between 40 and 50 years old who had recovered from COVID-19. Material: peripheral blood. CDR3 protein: CASAPTGQGHGYTF. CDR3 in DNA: TGTGCCAGCGCTCCAACTGGACAGGGGCATGGCTACACCTTC.